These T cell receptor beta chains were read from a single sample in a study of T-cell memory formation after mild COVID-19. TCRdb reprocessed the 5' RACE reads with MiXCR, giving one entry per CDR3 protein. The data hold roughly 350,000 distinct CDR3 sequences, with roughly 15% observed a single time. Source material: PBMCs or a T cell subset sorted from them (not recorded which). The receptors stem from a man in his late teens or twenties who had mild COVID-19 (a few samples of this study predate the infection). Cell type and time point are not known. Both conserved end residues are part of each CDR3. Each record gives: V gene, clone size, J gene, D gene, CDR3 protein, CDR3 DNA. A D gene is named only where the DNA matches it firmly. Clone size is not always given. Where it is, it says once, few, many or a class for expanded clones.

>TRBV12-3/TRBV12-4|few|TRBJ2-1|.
CASSFGVRGQFF
TGTGCCAGCAGTTTCGGGGTCAGGGGGCAGTTCTTC
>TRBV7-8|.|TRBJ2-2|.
CASVTGELFF
TGTGCCAGCGTAACCGGGGAGCTGTTTTTT
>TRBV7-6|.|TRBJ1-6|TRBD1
CASSARTGSSYNSPLHF
TGTGCCAGCAGCGCTCGGACAGGGAGTTCCTATAATTCACCCCTCCACTTT
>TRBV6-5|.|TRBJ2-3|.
CASSYSRGVADTQYF
TGTGCCAGCAGTTACTCAAGAGGGGTTGCAGATACGCAGTATTTT
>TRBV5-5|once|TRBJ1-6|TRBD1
CASTPRTGNSPLNF
TGTGCCAGCACGCCCCGGACAGGCAATTCACCCCTCAACTTT
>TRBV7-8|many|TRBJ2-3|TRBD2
CASSFLAGVRDTQYF
TGTGCCAGCAGCTTCCTAGCGGGGGTTCGAGATACGCAGTATTTT
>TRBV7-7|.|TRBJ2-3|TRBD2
CASSLGWVAGEDTQYF
TGTGCCAGCAGCTTAGGGTGGGTAGCGGGGGAAGATACGCAGTATTTT
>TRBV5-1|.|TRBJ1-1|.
CASSPGREAFF
TGCGCCAGCAGCCCGGGACGGGAAGCTTTCTTT
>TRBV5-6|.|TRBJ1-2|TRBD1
CASSLYDRGGYGYTF
TGTGCCAGCAGCTTGTACGACAGGGGGGGCTATGGCTACACCTTC
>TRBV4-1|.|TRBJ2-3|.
CASSRVVGGGAATQYF
TGCGCCAGCAGCCGCGTTGTGGGCGGGGGCGCAGCTACGCAGTATTTT
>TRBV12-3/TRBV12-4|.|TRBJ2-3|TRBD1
CASSLAHGQGDTQYF
TGTGCCAGCAGTTTAGCGCACGGACAGGGAGATACGCAGTATTTT
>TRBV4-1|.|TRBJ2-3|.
CASSLVAGITDTQYF
TGCGCCAGCAGCCTCGTGGCGGGGATCACAGATACGCAGTATTTT
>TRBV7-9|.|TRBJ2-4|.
CASSSGTGKNIQYF
TGTGCCAGCAGCTCAGGGACGGGGAAAAACATTCAGTACTTC
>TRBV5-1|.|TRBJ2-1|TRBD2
CASSLALAGGNEQFF
TGCGCCAGCAGCTTGGCCCTAGCGGGGGGGAATGAGCAGTTCTTC
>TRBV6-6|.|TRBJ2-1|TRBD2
CASSYGTSGASSYNEQFF
TGTGCCAGCAGTTACGGTACTAGCGGGGCGAGCTCCTACAATGAGCAGTTCTTC
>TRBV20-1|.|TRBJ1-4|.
CSARDRISATNEKLFF
TGCAGTGCTAGAGACCGCATCTCTGCAACTAATGAAAAACTGTTTTTT
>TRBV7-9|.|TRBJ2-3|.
CAVEGESTDTQYF
TGTGCCGTCGAAGGGGAAAGCACAGATACGCAGTATTTT
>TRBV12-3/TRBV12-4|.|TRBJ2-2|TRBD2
CASSFEGLAATGELFF
TGTGCCAGCAGTTTCGAGGGCCTAGCGGCCACCGGGGAGCTGTTTTTT
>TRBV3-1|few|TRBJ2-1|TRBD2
CASSIAGGPNEQFF
TGTGCCAGCAGTATAGCGGGGGGGCCCAATGAGCAGTTCTTC
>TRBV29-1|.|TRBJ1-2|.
CSVPRAGYGYTF
TGCAGCGTTCCAAGGGCGGGCTATGGCTACACCTTC
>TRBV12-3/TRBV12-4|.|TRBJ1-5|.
CASSGGPSKRTQHF
TGTGCCAGCAGTGGGGGCCCTTCTAAGAGGACCCAGCATTTT
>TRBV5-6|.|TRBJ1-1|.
CASSPGTYTEAFF
TGTGCCAGCAGCCCCGGGACATACACTGAAGCTTTCTTT
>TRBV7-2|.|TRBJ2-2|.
CASSFGLLNTGELFF
TGTGCCAGCAGCTTTGGGTTACTCAACACCGGGGAGCTGTTTTTT
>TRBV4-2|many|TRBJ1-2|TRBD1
CASSLRTGDYGYTF
TGTGCCAGCAGCCTCAGGACAGGGGATTATGGCTACACCTTC
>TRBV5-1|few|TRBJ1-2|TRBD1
CASSLRGQADIDGYTF
TGCGCCAGCAGCCTGCGTGGACAGGCGGATATTGATGGCTACACCTTC
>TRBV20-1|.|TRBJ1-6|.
CSARSVAGSPPADSPLHF
TGCAGTGCTAGATCGGTTGCGGGGTCACCTCCGGCGGATTCACCCCTCCACTTT
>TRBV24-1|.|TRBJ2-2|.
CATSRVGRTGELFF
TGTGCCACCAGTCGGGTAGGGCGGACCGGGGAGCTGTTTTTT
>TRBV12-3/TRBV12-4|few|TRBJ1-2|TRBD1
CASSLGQGEVYGYTF
TGTGCCAGCAGTTTGGGACAGGGGGAAGTCTATGGCTACACCTTC
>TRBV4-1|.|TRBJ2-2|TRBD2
CASSQFLTSGSDGGELFF
TGCGCCAGCAGCCAGTTTCTGACTAGCGGGTCCGATGGCGGGGAGCTGTTTTTT
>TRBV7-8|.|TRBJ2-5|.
CASSPREHSQETQYF
TGTGCCAGCAGCCCACGCGAGCACAGCCAAGAGACCCAGTACTTC
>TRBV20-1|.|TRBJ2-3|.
CSARKTTDTQYF
TGCAGTGCTAGAAAGACTACAGATACGCAGTATTTT
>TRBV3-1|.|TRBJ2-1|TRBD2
CASSQFPGGLAGVYNEQFF
TGTGCCAGCAGCCAATTCCCGGGAGGGCTAGCGGGAGTTTACAATGAGCAGTTCTTC
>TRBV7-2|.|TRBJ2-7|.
CASSSLDSYEQYF
TGTGCCAGCAGCTCGTTGGACAGCTACGAGCAGTACTTC
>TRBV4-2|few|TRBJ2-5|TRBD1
CASSKDRGLYWTQYF
TGTGCCAGCAGCAAGGACAGGGGCCTTTATTGGACCCAGTACTTC
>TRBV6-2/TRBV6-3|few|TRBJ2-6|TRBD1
CASAGTGAYGANVLTF
TGTGCCAGCGCCGGGACAGGGGCTTATGGGGCCAACGTCCTGACTTTC
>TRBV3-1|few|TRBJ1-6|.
CASSQGKPAPLHF
TGTGCCAGCAGCCAAGGGAAGCCAGCACCCCTCCACTTT
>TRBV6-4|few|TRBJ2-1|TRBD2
CASSENGGVYNEQFF
TGTGCCAGCAGTGAAAACGGGGGGGTCTACAATGAGCAGTTCTTC
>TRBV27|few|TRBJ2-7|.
CASSLVGRGHEQYF
TGTGCCAGCAGTTTAGTCGGCAGGGGCCACGAGCAGTACTTC
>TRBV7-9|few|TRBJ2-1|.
CASSPPGAEYNEQFF
TGTGCCAGCAGCCCGCCCGGGGCCGAGTACAATGAGCAGTTCTTC